This entry features one T cell receptor beta chain sequence. No antigen is known for it. The sample originates from a study of T cell clones after liver transplantation. Study information: TCRbeta sequencing after a pre-transplant mixed lymphocyte reaction identified graft-donor-reactive clones, later tracked in post-transplant blood. Pre-transplant mixed lymphocyte reactions yielded third-party-reactive TCRbeta sequences as comparators for graft-donor-reactive sequences. Until 12-24 months post-transplant, subjects got standard immunosuppression and no induction.

Assay: immunoSEQ multiplex PCR; the TCRdb copy retains only in-frame clones and omits some. In the table there are under 90,000 clones, roughly 80% of which are singletons. V was clipped by 1 base and J by 6 bases; unmatched bases: 7. Looked up from germline, CDR1 is SGHAT and CDR2 is FQNNGV. CDR3 length: 15 residues. Whole-study findings and limits: These preliminary findings come from unstandardized post-transplant sampling times.

The source of this sequence is a human donor who received a liver transplant. The sequencing here drew on CD4+ T cells from blood, taken before liver transplant. This chain connects TRBV11-2 to TRBJ2-7, with TRBD2 matching 9 bases. CDR3 residues: CASSLATSGVGEQYF. CDR3 coding DNA: TGTGCCAGCAGCTTAGCGACTAGCGGAGTGGGCGAGCAGTACTTC. The variable domain in full, completed from reference TRBV11-2 and TRBJ2-7, reads EAGVAQSPRYKIIEKRQSVAFWCNPISGHATLYWYQQILGQGPKLLIQFQNNGVVDDSQLPKDRFSAERLKGVDSTLKIQPAKLEDSAVYLCASSLATSGVGEQYFGPGTRLTVT.